This T cell receptor (beta chain) emerged from a study of T cell responses to AZD1222 COVID-19 vaccine. Study findings and constraints: As reported, nearly half of all spike-specific TCRs target variant regions that are unmutated.

Method: immunoSEQ multiplex PCR; TCRdb's copy keeps in-frame clones and lacks some. Of approximately 100,000 clones detected, 85% to 90% appear once; the ten largest clones hold roughly 3.5%. The germline V gene has CDR1 LGHNA and CDR2 YSLEER. The CDR3 spans 15 residues. Trimming took off 2 bases at V and 4 bases at J, with 11 bases between the two ends. In regard to this clone: Its target is not known.

The sample here was peripheral blood, taken on day 0 of AZD1222 vaccination. The chain recombines TRBV4-3 with TRBJ1-4; TRBD1 is a possible D gene (5 bases). The sequence was collected from an adult in good health. DNA of the CDR3: TGCGCCAGCAGCCAAAGACAGTTTTATAATGAAAAACTGTTTTTT. Its translation is CASSQRQFYNEKLFF.